The 26 T cell receptor beta chains given below trace back to one sample, sequenced in a study of blood T cell repertoires in COVID-19. Repertoires were generated with immunoSEQ multiplex PCR, while TCRdb's copy carries only in-frame clones and drops some. The sample carries about 310,000 clones, approximately 81% recorded once. The material sequenced was PBMCs or T cells enriched from blood (not recorded which). These receptors all stem from a woman aged 25 to 39 who had been exposed to COVID-19.

On this clone itself: The same CDR3 is also encoded by other DNA sequences in this sample. The rearrangement uses TRBV28 and TRBJ1-2, with 7 bases aligning to TRBD1. V lost 3 bases to trimming and J lost 2 bases; unmatched junction nucleotides: 0. CDR3 length equals 13 residues. CDR1 is MDHEN and CDR2 is SYDVKM in the germline V gene. The CDR3 nucleotides read TGTGCCAGCAGTTTGGGACAGAACTATGGCTACACCTTC. It translates to CASSLGQNYGYTF.

This chain joins TRBV2 and TRBJ1-5; D remains ambiguous. The germline gives CDR1 SNHLY, CDR2 FYNNEI. V lost 6 bases, J lost 4 bases, and 13 bases lay in between. CDR3 length equals 14 residues. The CDR3 DNA follows: TGTGCCAGCAGCCGGGAAAGTCTAAATCAGCCCCAGCATTTT. Translated, it gives CASSRESLNQPQHF.

The CDR3 reads CASSQGETLNYGYTF. CDR3 DNA: TGCGCCAGCAGCCAAGGAGAGACACTTAACTATGGCTACACCTTC. The chain combines TRBV4-1 with TRBJ1-2; no clear D gene. The CDR3 loop spans 15 amino acids. The V gene's germline CDR1 is MGHRA and CDR2 YSYEKL. Deletions cut 1 base from V and 1 base from J, with 10 bases between.

CDR3 DNA sequence: TGTGCCAGCAGTCTCGACAGGGCTGAAAAACTGTTTTTT. This translates into CASSLDRAEKLFF. The chain links TRBV7-9 to TRBJ1-4; 7 positions match TRBD1. Trimming at V came to 6 bases and at J to 7 bases, leaving 5 bases not matched to a gene. CDR3 length: 13 residues. Germline-derived CDR1 and CDR2 are SEHNR and FQNEAQ (reference sequence).

This clone was found a few times. The chain is built from TRBV20-1 and TRBJ1-4; a possible D gene is TRBD1 (6 bases). Germline V gene sequence: CDR1 DFQATT, CDR2 SNEGSKA (reference sequence). The CDR3 extends over 14 amino acids. V was cut by 3 bases and J by 3 bases, with 11 bases left in between. The CDR3 is CSASETGSNEKLFF. Written as DNA, the CDR3 is TGCAGTGCTAGTGAGACAGGATCTAATGAAAAACTGTTTTTT.

The chain employs TRBV6-5 and TRBJ1-2, with 8 bases lining up with TRBD1. CDR3 length: 13 amino acids. In germline, CDR1 is MNHEY, CDR2 SVGAGI. J was trimmed by 4 bases and V by 6 bases; bases with no gene match: 4. The CDR3 reads CASRRTGSYGYTF. The CDR3 DNA sequence: TGTGCCAGCAGGAGGACAGGGAGCTATGGCTACACCTTC.

This rearrangement joins TRBV30 to TRBJ1-6; D not certain. The V gene's germline CDR1 is GTSNPN and CDR2 SVGIG (reference sequence). The CDR3 runs 15 residues. Trimming removed 2 bases from V and 5 bases from J, with 13 bases in between. CDR3 loop: CAWSRLDWNNSPLHF. Here the CDR3 DNA reads TGTGCCTGGAGTAGGTTGGACTGGAATAATTCACCCCTCCACTTT. Full variable domain (missing parts from reference TRBV30 and TRBJ1-6): SQTIHQWPATLVQPVGSPLSLECTVEGTSNPNLYWYRQAAGRGLQLLFYSVGIGQISSEVPQNLSASRPQDRQFILSSKKLLLSDSGFYLCAWSRLDWNNSPLHFGNGTRLTVT.

The sample holds one count of this clone. The gene calls are TRBV28 and TRBJ1-5; D remains ambiguous. CDR3 length: 12 amino acids. The V and J ends lost 10 bases and 4 bases respectively, with 11 bases between them. Germline V gene sequence: CDR1 MDHEN, CDR2 SYDVKM. The CDR3 is CATLINNQPQHF. The DNA of the CDR3 is TGTGCCACCTTAATAAATAATCAGCCCCAGCATTTT.

The sample holds one count of this clone. The chain recombines TRBV7-8 with TRBJ2-5; D is possibly TRBD1 (5 bases). Germline CDR1 reads SGHVS; CDR2 reads FQNEAQ. This CDR3 is built from 13 residues. The V and J ends lost 5 bases and 5 bases respectively, with 12 bases between them. The CDR3 spells CASSLRQKETQYF. The CDR3 DNA is TGTGCCAGCAGCCTGCGACAGAAGGAGACCCAGTACTTC.

The chain uses TRBV30 and TRBJ1-1; D is perhaps TRBD1 (6 bases). This CDR3 is built from 15 residues. Trimming left V 3 bases short and J 3 bases short, with 17 bases between. Germline CDR1 GTSNPN, CDR2 SVGIG (reference sequence). The DNA for the CDR3 is TGTGCCTGGAGGGCGTCACAGGGTTGGGACACTGAAGCTTTCTTT. Protein product: CAWRASQGWDTEAFF.

The genes are TRBV6-5 and TRBJ2-4; D remains unclear. Germline V CDR1 and CDR2: MNHEY, SVGAGI. The V end lost 7 bases, the J end lost 0 bases, and 10 bases lay between the germline ends. The CDR3 covers 14 residues. The DNA of the CDR3 is TGTGCCAGCATCGACACCCAAGCCAAAAACATTCAGTACTTC. Its protein product is CASIDTQAKNIQYF.

This chain links TRBV25-1 with TRBJ1-1, with no clear D. V was shortened by 3 bases and J by 3 bases, with 11 bases between the two germline ends. Germline assignment: CDR1 MGHDK and CDR2 SYGVNS. This CDR3 is built from 14 residues. CDR3 protein: CASSERARDTEAFF. The CDR3 DNA reads as TGTGCCAGCAGTGAGAGGGCTCGGGACACTGAAGCTTTCTTT.

CDR3 loop: CASGLDRNTEAFF. DNA of the CDR3: TGCGCCAGCGGGTTAGACAGGAACACTGAAGCTTTCTTT. V usage is TRBV5-1 and J usage is TRBJ1-1; D is possibly TRBD1 (5 bases). Trimming pared 7 bases from V and 1 base from J, leaving 11 bases between. This CDR3 is 13 amino acids long. Germline V gene sequence: CDR1 SGHRS, CDR2 YFSETQ.

V gene TRBV4-3 combines with J gene TRBJ2-1; D is unclear. The CDR3 consists of 16 residues. V lost 5 bases and J 0 bases, leaving 14 bases between the germline ends. The germline V gene has CDR1 LGHNA and CDR2 YSLEER. The CDR3 protein is CASSAQASISYNEQFF. The DNA of the CDR3 is TGCGCCAGCAGCGCTCAAGCGTCGATCTCCTACAATGAGCAGTTCTTC.

The chain joins TRBV10-1 to TRBJ2-7; TRBD1 agrees at 10 bases. After removal of 6 bases from V and 3 bases from J, the junction contained 8 bases not matched to a gene. Germline V gives CDR1 WNHNN, CDR2 SYGVQD (reference sequence). The CDR3 has 15 amino acids. This CDR3 reads CASSPTRDRGYEQYF. The CDR3, as DNA: TGCGCCAGCAGCCCAACCCGGGACAGGGGCTACGAGCAGTACTTC.

This clone came up a few times. The chain couples TRBV10-3 to TRBJ2-2, with 8 bases that match TRBD2. The germline CDR1 and CDR2 sequences are ENHRY and SYGVKD. CDR3 length equals 15 residues. V was clipped by 10 bases and J by 5 bases; unmatched bases: 12. CDR3 amino acids: CASRGLADETGELFF. In DNA, the CDR3 is TGTGCCAGCAGAGGACTAGCTGATGAGACCGGGGAGCTGTTTTTT.

This rearrangement joins TRBV9 to TRBJ2-2; tentative D call: TRBD1 (6 bases). CDR3 length equals 17 residues. Germline V gene data show CDR1 as SGDLS and CDR2 as YYNGEE. The V gene lost 0 bases and the J gene lost 0 bases, with 12 bases spanning the gap. CDR3 sequence (DNA): TGTGCCAGCAGCGTAGGCAGGGGCCAAGCGAACACCGGGGAGCTGTTTTTT. It translates to CASSVGRGQANTGELFF.

This clone was detected once. The genes are TRBV19 and TRBJ1-4, with TRBD1 identical over 8 bases. The trim removed 6 bases at V and 5 bases at J, leaving 11 bases unmatched. The CDR3 sequence is 16 residues long. Germline lookup yields CDR1 LNHDA and CDR2 SQIVND (reference sequence). The CDR3 sequence: CASRGQGPGMNEKLFF. The CDR3, as DNA: TGTGCCAGTAGAGGACAGGGTCCAGGCATGAATGAAAAACTGTTTTTT.

The chain recombines TRBV28 with TRBJ1-2; 7 nucleotides line up with TRBD1. In germline, CDR1 is MDHEN, CDR2 SYDVKM. CDR3 size: 13 residues. Losses at the gene ends were 7 bases for V and 4 bases for J; bases not matched to a gene: 6. This CDR3 is CASKVTGTYGYTF. The CDR3 bases are TGTGCCAGCAAGGTGACAGGGACCTATGGCTACACCTTC.

This rearrangement joins TRBV6-5 to TRBJ2-7; D might be TRBD2 (6 bases). The V end lost 5 bases, the J end lost 2 bases, and 16 bases lay between the germline ends. Germline V gene lookup returns CDR1 MNHEY and CDR2 SVGAGI. The CDR3 consists of 15 residues. The CDR3 bases are TGTGCCAGCAGTACTACGCGGGGCCGGACCTACGAGCAGTACTTC. This sequence encodes CASSTTRGRTYEQYF.

The V gene is TRBV7-9, the J gene TRBJ2-4, with D maybe TRBD2 (5 bases). V lost 3 bases to trimming and J lost 7 bases, with 22 bases between them. The CDR3 length is 17 residues. Germline V lookup: CDR1 SEHNR, CDR2 FQNEAQ (reference sequence). The CDR3 is CASSLNFEWTQNNIQYF. The CDR3 region has the DNA TGTGCCAGCAGCTTGAATTTCGAATGGACTCAAAACAACATTCAGTACTTC.

This chain joins TRBV28 and TRBJ2-7; D might be TRBD1 (5 bases). Looked up from germline, CDR1 is MDHEN and CDR2 is SYDVKM. The V end was cut by 4 bases, the J end by 2 bases, with 12 bases between. The CDR3 has 14 amino acids. This CDR3 is CASSSHQGTYEQYF. The CDR3 coding sequence is TGTGCCAGCAGTTCCCATCAGGGAACCTACGAGCAGTACTTC.

CDR3 coding DNA: TGTGCCAGCAGCTTCGGACAGGGAAATTCACCCCTCCACTTT. Translation gives CASSFGQGNSPLHF. The gene calls are TRBV2 and TRBJ1-6; 8 nucleotides match TRBD1. The CDR3 totals 14 residues. CDR1 is SNHLY, CDR2 FYNNEI, per germline. V was clipped by 6 bases and J by 7 bases; unmatched bases: 5.

CDR3 DNA sequence: TGTGCCTGGAGTGTCTCGGGAGTATTAGAGACCCAGTACTTC. It yields the protein CAWSVSGVLETQYF. The chain couples TRBV30 to TRBJ2-5; maybe TRBD2 (6 bases). The CDR3 has 14 residues. Germline V lookup: CDR1 GTSNPN, CDR2 SVGIG (reference sequence). V was pared by 0 bases and J by 4 bases, with 12 bases between. Using reference TRBV30 and TRBJ2-5 for the parts outside the CDR3, the full variable domain is SQTIHQWPATLVQPVGSPLSLECTVEGTSNPNLYWYRQAAGRGLQLLFYSVGIGQISSEVPQNLSASRPQDRQFILSSKKLLLSDSGFYLCAWSVSGVLETQYFGPGTRLLVL.

The V gene is TRBV6-2 or TRBV6-3, the J gene TRBJ2-7, with D tentatively TRBD1 (6 bases). CDR1 and CDR2 (germline): MNHEY, SVGEGT. Deletions cut 2 bases from V and 3 bases from J, with 17 bases between. The CDR3 runs 16 residues. The CDR3 here is CASSYPLGDTRYEQYF. As DNA, the CDR3 is TGTGCCAGCAGTTACCCCTTAGGGGACACCCGCTACGAGCAGTACTTC.

Ten or more counts support this clone. This chain links TRBV9 with TRBJ2-2; 11 positions agree with TRBD1. CDR3 size: 16 residues. Germline trimming cut 0 bases from V and 4 bases from J; bases unmatched to any gene: 2. The V gene's germline CDR1 is SGDLS and CDR2 YYNGEE. The CDR3 DNA follows: TGTGCCAGCAGCGTAGGGACAGGGGGCACCACCGGGGAGCTGTTTTTT. Translating it yields CASSVGTGGTTGELFF.